The 28 T cell receptor beta chains listed next were all sequenced from one sample in a study of blood T cell repertoires in COVID-19. Data came from immunoSEQ multiplex PCR; TCRdb stores just in-frame clones and leaves some out. The table lists 95,000 to 100,000 clones, more than 70% of them singletons. The sample taken for sequencing was peripheral blood. The source of these receptors is a woman younger than 45 with acute or convalescent COVID-19.

This chain connects TRBV29-1 to TRBJ2-3, with 8 bases lining up with TRBD1. Looked up from germline, CDR1 is SQVTM and CDR2 is ANQGSEA. The trim removed 3 bases at V and 2 bases at J, leaving 10 bases unmatched. This CDR3 contains 16 residues. In DNA, the CDR3 is TGCAGCGTTGAGGGAGCGACAGGGGCCCACACAGATACGCAGTATTTT. Translation gives CSVEGATGAHTDTQYF.

The chain carries TRBV21-1 and TRBJ1-2; TRBD1, the D gene given by the table, was not confirmed from the DNA. TRBV21-1 represents a pseudogene. This CDR3 is built from 15 residues. CDR3: CASSASDRVRDGYTF. Here the CDR3 DNA reads TGTGCCAGCAGCGCTTCGGACAGGGTGAGGGATGGCTACACCTTC.

The J gene is TRBJ1-2, the V gene TRBV19, with D perhaps matching TRBD1 (6 bases). The V end was cut by 6 bases, the J end by 4 bases, with 21 bases between. Germline CDR1 and CDR2: LNHDA and SQIVND (reference sequence). This CDR3 has 16 residues. Here the CDR3 DNA reads TGTGCCAGTAGCATTGGGGGGGCCGAATTTCCCTATGGCTACACCTTC. The encoded protein is CASSIGGAEFPYGYTF.

The rearrangement uses TRBV11-2 and TRBJ1-6; TRBD1 is a possible D gene (5 bases). Germline V CDR1 and CDR2: SGHAT, FQNNGV. V lost 2 bases and J lost 10, with 15 bases in between. The CDR3 is 15 amino acids. The CDR3 spells CASSLMGQLLSPLHF. CDR3 sequence (DNA): TGTGCCAGCAGCTTAATGGGGCAGTTATTGTCACCCCTCCACTTT.

This chain links TRBV7-2 with TRBJ1-5, with a weak D call TRBD1 (6 bases). Germline CDR1 is SGHTA and CDR2 is FQGNSA. The germline V and J ends were trimmed by 3 bases and 3 bases, with 15 bases remaining between them. The CDR3 runs 16 residues. This CDR3 reads CASSFPQGRVNQPQHF. CDR3 coding DNA: TGTGCCAGCAGCTTCCCCCAGGGGAGGGTCAATCAGCCCCAGCATTTT.

V gene TRBV9 combines with J gene TRBJ2-3; 7 positions agree with TRBD1. The CDR3 spans 16 residues. V gave up 0 bases and J gave up 6 bases; unmatched junction bases: 10. Germline V lookup: CDR1 SGDLS, CDR2 YYNGEE. CDR3 DNA: TGTGCCAGCAGCGTAGAAGGGACAGCTATCCAGGATACGCAGTATTTT. This gives the protein CASSVEGTAIQDTQYF.

The genes are TRBV6-5 and TRBJ1-2; 10 nucleotides align to TRBD1. The germline gives CDR1 MNHEY, CDR2 SVGAGI. V was clipped by 2 bases and J by 11 bases; unmatched bases: 11. CDR3 size: 15 residues. The CDR3 loop reads CASSYDRDRGGGYTF. The CDR3 bases are TGTGCCAGCAGTTACGACCGGGACAGGGGCGGCGGATACACCTTC.

This clone was observed a few times. The chain is built from TRBV29-1 and TRBJ1-1; TRBD1 is a possible D gene (5 bases). CDR1 and CDR2 from the germline V gene are SQVTM and ANQGSEA. The CDR3 has 13 amino acids. V was trimmed by 4 bases and J by 1 base, leaving 10 bases between them. CDR3: CSVASGGNTEAFF. Written as DNA, the CDR3 is TGCAGCGTTGCCTCCGGGGGGAACACTGAAGCTTTCTTT. Drawing the rest from reference TRBV29-1 and TRBJ1-1, the complete variable domain is SAVISQKPSRDICQRGTSLTIQCQVDSQVTMMFWYRQQPGQSLTLIATANQGSEATYESGFVIDKFPISRPNLTFSTLTVSNMSPEDSSIYLCSVASGGNTEAFFGQGTRLTVV.

The chain has TRBV30 and TRBJ1-1, with D uncertain. Trimming took 2 bases from V and 1 from J, leaving 8 bases between them. CDR3 length: 13 amino acids. Germline V gene lookup returns CDR1 GTSNPN and CDR2 SVGIG (reference sequence). This chain's CDR3 is CAWSFSGNTEAFF. CDR3 coding DNA: TGTGCCTGGAGTTTCAGCGGGAACACTGAAGCTTTCTTT.

This chain uses TRBV7-9 with TRBJ1-2; 7 bases fit TRBD1. The CDR3 is 14 amino acids. Losses at the gene ends were 0 bases for V and 4 bases for J; bases not matched to a gene: 2. The germline V gene has CDR1 SEHNR and CDR2 FQNEAQ (reference sequence). The CDR3: CASSLARDSYGYTF. In DNA, the CDR3 is TGTGCCAGCAGCTTAGCGCGGGACAGCTATGGCTACACCTTC.

The genes are TRBV12-3 or TRBV12-4 and TRBJ1-2; D is ambiguous. The V end was cut by 3 bases, the J end by 7 bases, with 6 bases between. This CDR3 spans 11 amino acids. For the CDR3, the DNA is TGTGCCAGCAGTTTTTACTCTGGCTACACCTTC. It codes for CASSFYSGYTF.

The chain employs TRBV30 and TRBJ1-6; a possible D gene is TRBD1 (6 bases). CDR3 size: 13 residues. CDR1 is GTSNPN and CDR2 is SVGIG in the germline V gene (reference sequence). Trimming pared 3 bases from V and 7 bases from J, leaving 10 bases between. Here the CDR3 reads CAWSFQGNSPLHF. For the CDR3, the DNA is TGTGCCTGGAGCTTCCAGGGGAATTCACCCCTCCACTTT.

The rearrangement uses TRBV4-1 and TRBJ2-7; TRBD2 matches at 13 bases. From germline, CDR1 is MGHRA and CDR2 YSYEKL. V lost 3 bases and J lost 0; bases outside the gene matches: 14. The CDR3 spans 20 residues. This chain's CDR3 is CASSHHRTSGGIPLSYEQYF. In DNA form, the CDR3 reads TGCGCCAGCAGCCATCACAGGACTAGCGGGGGAATACCACTCTCCTACGAGCAGTACTTC.

This chain joins TRBV19 and TRBJ1-5; D uncertain. With 4 bases removed from V and 2 bases from J, the gap between germline ends came to 12 bases. The V gene's germline CDR1 is LNHDA and CDR2 SQIVND (reference sequence). This CDR3 comprises 15 residues. Here the CDR3 reads CASSKGTGGNQPQHF. DNA of the CDR3: TGTGCCAGTAGTAAAGGAACGGGTGGCAATCAGCCCCAGCATTTT.

This clone was observed once. This chain connects TRBV18 to TRBJ1-6; a possible D gene is TRBD1 (5 bases). This CDR3 comprises 15 residues. Trimming left V 5 bases short and J 4 bases short, with 12 bases between. Germline CDR1 KGHSH, CDR2 LQKENI. The CDR3 DNA reads as TGTGCCAGCTCAAAAACAGGAGGGTATAATTCACCCCTCCACTTT. As protein: CASSKTGGYNSPLHF.

The rearrangement uses TRBV9 and TRBJ2-1, with TRBD1 matching 7 bases. The CDR3 is 14 amino acids. The V segment lost 3 bases and the J segment 3 bases; nucleotides outside the gene matches: 3. Germline V gives CDR1 SGDLS, CDR2 YYNGEE. CDR3 residues: CASSGTGFYNEQFF. In DNA form, the CDR3 reads TGTGCCAGCAGCGGGACAGGTTTCTACAATGAGCAGTTCTTC.

The chain couples TRBV7-9 to TRBJ2-7; 8 bases are a match to TRBD1. The germline gives CDR1 SEHNR, CDR2 FQNEAQ (reference sequence). This CDR3 is built from 17 residues. V shed 2 bases and J 3 bases; nucleotides not matched to a gene: 12. The CDR3 region is CASSLYPQGARGYEQYF. Written as DNA, the CDR3 is TGTGCCAGCAGCTTATACCCCCAGGGGGCGCGGGGCTACGAGCAGTACTTC. Combining the CDR3 with reference TRBV7-9 and TRBJ2-7 gives the whole variable domain DTGVSQNPRHKITKRGQNVTFRCDPISEHNRLYWYRQTLGQGPEFLTYFQNEAQLEKSRLLSDRFSAERPKGSFSTLEIQRTEQGDSAMYLCASSLYPQGARGYEQYFGPGTRLTVT.

This sequence joins TRBV20-1 and TRBJ1-1, with D unresolved. The germline CDR1 and CDR2 sequences are DFQATT and SNEGSKA (reference sequence). V was pared by 3 bases and J by 11 bases, with 13 bases between. The CDR3 is 11 residues long. CDR3 nucleotide sequence: TGCAGTGCTAGTTTTGTGGGGAGCGCTTTCTTT. Residues: CSASFVGSAFF.

The chain couples TRBV20-1 to TRBJ2-1; D is undetermined. The CDR3 contains 10 residues. V shed 5 bases and J shed 7 bases, with 6 bases lying between them. The germline CDR1 and CDR2 sequences are DFQATT and SNEGSKA (reference sequence). For the CDR3, the DNA is TGCAGTGCTTTCGCGAATGAGCAGTTCTTC. Its protein product is CSAFANEQFF.

V usage is TRBV28 and J usage is TRBJ2-2; the D is unclear. Per germline, CDR1 MDHEN and CDR2 SYDVKM. The V end lost 4 bases, the J end lost 2 bases, and 5 bases lay between the germline ends. This CDR3 is built from 13 residues. DNA for the CDR3: TGTGCCAGCAGTTACCTAAACACCGGGGAGCTGTTTTTT. Translation gives CASSYLNTGELFF.

J is TRBJ2-1 and V is TRBV28; 8 nucleotides agree with TRBD1. The CDR3 covers 17 residues. CDR1 is MDHEN and CDR2 is SYDVKM in the germline V gene. V lost 3 bases to trimming and J lost 3 bases; unmatched junction nucleotides: 10. CDR3 DNA: TGTGCCAGCAGTTTCTGGACAGGGAGGACGAGCTACAATGAGCAGTTCTTC. It specifies CASSFWTGRTSYNEQFF.

V is TRBV29-1 and J is TRBJ2-7; TRBD2 matches at 11 bases. The V gene's germline CDR1 is SQVTM and CDR2 ANQGSEA. The CDR3 has 14 amino acids. V gave up 6 bases and J gave up 3 bases; unmatched junction bases: 7. The DNA of the CDR3 is TGCAGCGTGGAGACTAGCGGGGAATTCTACGAGCAGTACTTC. It encodes CSVETSGEFYEQYF.

CDR3 in DNA: TGTGCTAGTGGGACAGGGGACTCCGGAAACACCATATATTTT. It codes for CASGTGDSGNTIYF. The J gene is TRBJ1-3, the V gene TRBV12-5; TRBD1 matches at 8 bases. Germline V gene data show CDR1 as LGHNT and CDR2 as FRNRAP. CDR3 length: 14 amino acids. V shed 6 bases, J shed 4 bases, and the junction held 5 bases outside the gene matches.

In nucleotides, the CDR3 is TGTGCCAGCAGCTTGGCCGGCTACCTGAGGACCTACGAGCAGTACTTC. Protein: CASSLAGYLRTYEQYF. This rearrangement joins TRBV11-3 to TRBJ2-7; no clear D. Germline V gives CDR1 SGHNT, CDR2 YENEEA. Trimming left V 3 bases short and J 2 bases short, with 17 bases between. This CDR3 spans 16 amino acids.

The CDR3 is CASSIMGQGVEAFF. CDR3 nucleotides: TGTGCCAGCAGTATTATGGGACAGGGCGTCGAAGCTTTCTTT. This chain links TRBV27 with TRBJ1-1; 9 nucleotides agree with TRBD1. Per germline, CDR1 MNHEY and CDR2 SMNVEV (reference sequence). The V and J ends lost 5 bases and 8 bases, in that order; junction bases with no gene match: 9. The CDR3 runs 14 residues.

In its sample, this clone was seen once. The genes are TRBV12-2 and TRBJ2-2; the table assigns TRBD2, which was not confirmed against the DNA. TRBV12-2 is a pseudogene locus. The CDR3 consists of 13 residues. The chain's CDR3 is CAWVPGDTGELFF. In DNA, the CDR3 is TGTGCATGGGTTCCGGGGGACACCGGGGAGCTGTTTTTT.

The chain combines TRBV18 with TRBJ2-1, with 10 bases identical to TRBD2. Germline CDR1 is KGHSH and CDR2 is LQKENI. The CDR3 loop spans 16 amino acids. V shed 6 bases and J 5 bases; nucleotides not matched to a gene: 10. Written as DNA, the CDR3 is TGTGCCAGCTCGCGTCTAACTAGCGGGATGAACAATGAGCAGTTCTTC. Translated, it gives CASSRLTSGMNNEQFF.

This sequence joins TRBV10-3 and TRBJ1-4; weak D call: TRBD1 (6 bases). CDR3 length equals 17 residues. Trimming cost V 10 bases and J 0 bases, with 21 bases left between them. Germline lookup yields CDR1 ENHRY and CDR2 SYGVKD. The CDR3 nucleotides are TGTGCCACACAGAGGCAGGGGTTTGGAGCAACTAATGAAAAACTGTTTTTT. Translated, it gives CATQRQGFGATNEKLFF.